This entry is about one TCR beta chain. What it recognizes is unknown. TCRdb's table, derived via immunoSEQ multiplex PCR, lists solely in-frame clones and lacks some. The sample includes roughly 410,000 clones, roughly 80% seen only once; the top ten take around 7%. Treatment indicated: about 20 received Ad26.COV2.S at low or high dose, single or two shots; about 5 received placebo; per-sample allocation not given. Collection of the samples took place on day 63 after the first injection of vaccine or placebo. The data belong to a study of Ad26.COV2.S vaccination and SARS-CoV-2 variants. CDR3 length: 10 residues. Germline V gene sequence: CDR1 GTSNPN, CDR2 SVGIG (reference sequence). Study outcomes and limitations: Spike-specific TCR breadth was greater after Ad26.COV2.S than placebo. Vaccinees and placebo recipients showed similar non-spike TCR breadth.

This sample comprised peripheral blood, obtained in a trial of Ad26.COV2.S vaccine versus placebo. The rearrangement links TRBV30 to TRBJ2-3; D unclear. The clonotype originates from a person between 18 and 65 years old who received the Ad26.COV2.S COVID-19 vaccine or a placebo. The CDR3 region is CVVGWDTQYF. CDR3 bases: TGTGTTGTGGGCTGGGATACGCAGTATTTT.